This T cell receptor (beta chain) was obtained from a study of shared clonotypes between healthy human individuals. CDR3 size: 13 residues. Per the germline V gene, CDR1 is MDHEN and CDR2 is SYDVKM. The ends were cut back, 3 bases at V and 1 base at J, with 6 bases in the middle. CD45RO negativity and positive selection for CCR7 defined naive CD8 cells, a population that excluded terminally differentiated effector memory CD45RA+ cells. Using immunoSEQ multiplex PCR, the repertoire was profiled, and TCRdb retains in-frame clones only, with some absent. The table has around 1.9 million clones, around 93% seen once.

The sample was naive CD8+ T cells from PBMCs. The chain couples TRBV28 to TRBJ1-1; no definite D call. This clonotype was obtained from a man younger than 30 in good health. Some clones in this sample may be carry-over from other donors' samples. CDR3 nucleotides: TGTGCCAGCAGTTTCTACAAGAACACTGAAGCTTTCTTT. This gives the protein CASSFYKNTEAFF.